This TCR beta chain comes out of a study of T cells after yellow fever vaccination. The study's findings and limits: Booster sampling recovered most clones from primary vaccination (roughly 96% CD4, around 88% CD8).

TCRdb independently ran MiXCR on the 5' RACE reads; one entry per CDR3 protein. The sample carries about 550,000 distinct CDR3 sequences, about 19% recorded once. The CDR3 is 13 amino acids. Looked up from germline, CDR1 is WSHSY and CDR2 is SAAADI. The germline V and J ends were trimmed by 3 bases and 9 bases, with 14 bases remaining between them. This clonotype was recorded a few times. No antigen is known for it. This receptor was taken from a man between 25 and 39 years old who received the YFV17D yellow fever vaccine. The rearrangement joins TRBV10-2 to TRBJ2-5, with a possible D match to TRBD2 (6 bases). This material consisted of PBMCs, taken 15 days after the yellow fever booster vaccination. CDR3 amino acids: CASSDRGWSAQYF. CDR3 bases: TGCGCCAGCAGTGACCGGGGGTGGTCAGCCCAGTACTTC.